This entry features one TCR beta chain sequence. The antigen is unknown. One junction end does not reproduce the germline sequence, and a read error may be involved. The sample originates from a study of OX40 agonist ivuxolimab in advanced cancers. Germline V gene data show CDR1 as MNHEY and CDR2 as SMNVEV (reference sequence). CDR3 length: 17 residues. Method: immunoSEQ multiplex PCR; TCRdb's copy keeps in-frame clones and lacks some. The sample consists of approximately 37,000 clones, around 90% of them appearing once. Study-level results: A proportion of nonresponders additionally exhibited low normalized T-cell clonal expansion.

The material was CD4+ or CD8+ T cells sorted from blood, obtained in a trial of the OX40 agonist ivuxolimab. The rearrangement uses TRBV27 and TRBJ2-7, with 7 bases aligning to TRBD1. The clonotype was recovered from an adult with an advanced solid tumor such as melanoma, head and neck, liver or kidney cancer. CDR3 nucleotides: TGTGCCAGCAGTCCCCGGACAGGTGCTGGGGGCTCCCACGAGCAGTACTTC. It translates to CASSPRTGAGGSHEQYF.